This TCR beta chain derives from a study of cytomegalovirus exposure and HLA in healthy donors. Study-level points and caveats: Rarity characterized most TCR sequences, yet some public TCRs appeared in many donors.

In the PCR, 60 Vbeta and 13 Jbeta primers were used. Generated by immunoSEQ multiplex PCR, the TCRdb table keeps only in-frame clones and is missing some. Recorded for this sample: under 200,000 clones. As to this clone: Its antigen is not known.

The sample consisted of PBMCs. The receptor's source is a man aged 30 to 39 in good health and CMV-seronegative.

CDR3 region: CASSLVVTADSNEKLFF. CDR3 coding DNA: TGCGCCAGCAGCTTGGTGGTGACGGCCGACTCTAATGAAAAACTGTTTTTT. The chain recombines TRBV5-1 with TRBJ1-4; D gene uncertain. The CDR3 extends over 17 amino acids. CDR1 is SGHRS and CDR2 is YFSETQ in the germline V gene. V was clipped by 0 bases and J by 3 bases, with 15 bases between them.